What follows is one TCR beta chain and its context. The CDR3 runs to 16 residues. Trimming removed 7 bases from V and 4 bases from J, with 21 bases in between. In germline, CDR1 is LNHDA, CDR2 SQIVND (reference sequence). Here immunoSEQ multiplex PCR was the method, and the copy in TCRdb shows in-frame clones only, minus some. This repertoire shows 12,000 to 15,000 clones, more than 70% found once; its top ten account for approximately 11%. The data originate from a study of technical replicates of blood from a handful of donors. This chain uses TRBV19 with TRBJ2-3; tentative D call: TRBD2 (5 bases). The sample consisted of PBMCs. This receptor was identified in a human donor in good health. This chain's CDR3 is CASTSFGAGGSDTQYF. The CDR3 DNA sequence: TGTGCCAGTACCTCGTTTGGCGCGGGCGGATCAGATACGCAGTATTTT.